This TCR beta chain originates from a study of human T cells and chemical hapten exposure. This clonotype has at least ten counts. Time point here: healthy volunteer bleed at 2 weeks. Someone pulled total RNA out of unfractionated whole blood. TCRdb reanalysed the RACE reads using MiXCR and keeps one entry per CDR3 protein. The sample includes 130,000 or so distinct CDR3 sequences, about 8.2% of them seen just once. This TCR was recovered from a male donor in good health. Some clones in this sample may be carry-over from other donors' samples. The source material was whole blood.

The CDR3 sequence: CASSPGGYGYTF. For the CDR3, the DNA is TGTGCCAGCAGCCCAGGGGGATATGGCTACACCTTC. The genes are TRBV27 and TRBJ1-2, with 7 bases identical to TRBD1. Germline V gene data show CDR1 as MNHEY and CDR2 as SMNVEV (reference sequence). This CDR3 comprises 12 residues. After removal of 6 bases from V and 5 bases from J, the junction contained 3 bases not matched to a gene.